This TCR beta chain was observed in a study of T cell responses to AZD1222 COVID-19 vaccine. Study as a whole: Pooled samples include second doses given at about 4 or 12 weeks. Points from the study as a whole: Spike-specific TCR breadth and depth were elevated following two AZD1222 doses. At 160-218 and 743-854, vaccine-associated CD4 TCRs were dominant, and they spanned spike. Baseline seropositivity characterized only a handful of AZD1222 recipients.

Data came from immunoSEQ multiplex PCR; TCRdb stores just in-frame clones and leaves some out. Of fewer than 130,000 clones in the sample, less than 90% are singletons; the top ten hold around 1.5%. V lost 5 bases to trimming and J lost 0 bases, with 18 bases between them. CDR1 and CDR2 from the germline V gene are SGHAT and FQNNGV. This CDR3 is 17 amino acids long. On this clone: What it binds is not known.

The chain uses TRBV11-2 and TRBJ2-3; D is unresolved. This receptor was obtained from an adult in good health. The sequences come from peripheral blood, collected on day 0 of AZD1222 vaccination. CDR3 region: CASSRVGPWSSTDTQYF. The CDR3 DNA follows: TGTGCCAGCAGCCGGGTGGGCCCCTGGTCTAGCACAGATACGCAGTATTTT.